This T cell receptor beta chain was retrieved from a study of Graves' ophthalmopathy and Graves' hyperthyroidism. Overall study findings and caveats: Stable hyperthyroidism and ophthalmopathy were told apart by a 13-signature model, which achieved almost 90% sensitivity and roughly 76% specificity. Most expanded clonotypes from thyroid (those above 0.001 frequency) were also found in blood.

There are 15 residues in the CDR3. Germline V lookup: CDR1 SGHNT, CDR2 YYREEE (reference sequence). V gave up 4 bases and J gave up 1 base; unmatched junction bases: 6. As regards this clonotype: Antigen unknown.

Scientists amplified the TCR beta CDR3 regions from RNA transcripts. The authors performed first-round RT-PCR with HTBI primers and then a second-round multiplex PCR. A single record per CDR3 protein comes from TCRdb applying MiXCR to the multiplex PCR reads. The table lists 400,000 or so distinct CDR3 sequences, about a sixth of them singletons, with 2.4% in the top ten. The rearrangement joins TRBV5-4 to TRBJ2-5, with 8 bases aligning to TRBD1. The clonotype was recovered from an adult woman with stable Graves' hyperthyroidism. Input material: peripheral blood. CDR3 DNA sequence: TGTGCCAGCAGCCACCGGGACAGGACCCAAGAGACCCAGTACTTC. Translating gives CASSHRDRTQETQYF.